This TCR beta chain is drawn from a study of blood T cell repertoires in COVID-19. In the study overall: Samples came from the United States, Italy and Spain, spanning acute and convalescent COVID-19. PBMCs, B-cell-depleted T cells, or T cells were the source of the cDNA or gDNA that made up the material.

The J segment lost 7 bases and the V segment lost 3 bases, leaving 4 bases of the junction unmatched. The CDR3 totals 14 residues. Germline V gene data show CDR1 as LNHDA and CDR2 as SQIVND (reference sequence). Source study methods: Scientists estimated how many nucleated cells there were by amplifying reference gene primers. Profiled with immunoSEQ multiplex PCR; TCRdb holds only in-frame clones, not every one. D and trimming were read from the DNA, whereas the V and J calls and clone size are those reported in that table. This sample carries 150,000 to 200,000 clones, roughly four fifths of them seen once, and the ten largest clones take less than 10%. It was during active infection that Seattle patients were enrolled and then longitudinally followed.

The source of this sequence is a woman aged 70-85 years with COVID-19, enrolled during active disease. The chain has TRBV19 and TRBJ1-5, with 9 bases lining up with TRBD1. The specimen was peripheral blood. The CDR3 bases are TGTGCCAGTAGTATCGACAGGGGGGGACAGCCCCAGCATTTT. Its protein product is CASSIDRGGQPQHF.